Listed here are 3 T cell receptor beta chains from one sample, sequenced in a study of cytomegalovirus exposure and HLA in healthy donors. PCR employed 60 Vbeta and 13 Jbeta primers. Sequencing was performed with immunoSEQ multiplex PCR; in TCRdb, only in-frame clones are kept and a portion is missing. Of around 280,000 clones listed, roughly 90% are singletons. Sample: PBMCs. These receptors all come from a woman between 18 and 29 years old in good health and CMV-seronegative.

The gene calls are TRBV7-8 and TRBJ2-7; D is possibly TRBD2 (5 bases). Per the germline V gene, CDR1 is SGHVS and CDR2 is FQNEAQ. CDR3 length: 15 residues. V was trimmed by 6 bases and J by 3 bases, leaving 18 bases between them. Written as DNA, the CDR3 is TGTGCCAGCAGTCCCGGTCGGGGTTACGGCTACGAGCAGTACTTC. Translated, it gives CASSPGRGYGYEQYF.

This clone was observed a handful of times. The chain has TRBV7-9 and TRBJ2-2; tentatively, D is TRBD1 (5 bases). Germline V lookup: CDR1 SEHNR, CDR2 FQNEAQ (reference sequence). Trimming pared 1 base from V and 4 bases from J, leaving 10 bases between. The CDR3 runs 15 residues. CDR3 region: CASSLVQGITGELFF. CDR3 DNA sequence: TGTGCCAGCAGCTTAGTTCAGGGAATCACCGGGGAGCTGTTTTTT.

The CDR3 spells CASRLIGTVYEQYF. In DNA, the CDR3 is TGTGCCAGCAGGCTAATAGGGACAGTGTACGAGCAGTACTTC. The genes are TRBV2 and TRBJ2-5; 7 nucleotides align to TRBD1. Gene TRBJ2-7 matches the end of the DNA better, so the J call may be wrong. The CDR3 sequence is 14 residues long. Germline loops: CDR1 SNHLY, CDR2 FYNNEI.